The entry that follows covers one T cell receptor (beta chain) sequence. TCRdb reprocessed the reads via MiXCR and lists one record per CDR3 protein. The sample holds some 100,000 distinct CDR3 sequences, roughly 28% seen once. The data belong to a study of type 1 regulatory T cells. Study background: T-allo10 is a Tr1-enriched, alloantigen-specific CD4 T cell product made in vitro.

The CDR3 sequence is 12 residues long. V lost 0 bases and J lost 6, with 7 bases in between. The germline V gene has CDR1 SGHRS and CDR2 YFSETQ. The sequence came from a human donor in good health. Sample: CD4+ T cells, either the whole sample or a sorted fraction (not recorded which). The chain joins TRBV5-1 to TRBJ2-7; D is uncertain. The CDR3 DNA is TGCGCCAGCAGCTTGGGCCAACTCGAGCAGTACTTC. Protein: CASSLGQLEQYF. The full variable domain, with the rest looked up from reference TRBV5-1 and TRBJ2-7, is KAGVTQTPRYLIKTRGQQVTLSCSPISGHRSVSWYQQTPGQGLQFLFEYFSETQRNKGNFPGRFSGRQFSNSRSEMNVSTLELGDSALYLCASSLGQLEQYFGPGTRLTVT.